This T cell receptor beta chain was profiled in a study of T cell repertoires in cytomegalovirus infection. This clonotype was counted many times. Its antigen is not identified. TCRdb recomputed calls from the reads with MiXCR, one row per CDR3 protein. The table has fewer than 650,000 distinct CDR3 sequences, around two fifths seen once. The material sequenced was cultured PBMCs, taken from culture after CMV antigen stimulation. This TCR derives from a human donor in good health (CMV status not recorded). Some clones in this sample may be carry-over from other donors' samples.

CDR3: CASSLSPPSGGSEQFF. The CDR3 DNA reads as TGTGCCAGCAGCTTAAGCCCCCCTAGCGGGGGTAGTGAGCAGTTCTTC. The chain combines TRBV7-2 with TRBJ2-1; 10 bases align to TRBD2. This CDR3 comprises 16 residues. Trimming removed 2 bases from V and 9 bases from J; junction bases left unmatched: 10. Germline V gives CDR1 SGHTA, CDR2 FQGNSA.